This T cell receptor beta chain is from a study of tumor and adjacent non-tumor tissue in lung cancer (dated by TCRdb to 2016 to 2019). Background on the whole study: Of the cohort, around 12 patients had adenocarcinoma, 2 had squamous cell carcinoma and 1 had small cell lung cancer. The approximately 15 enrolled patients, of whom some 10 were men and 5 were women, were aged 31 to 76 years and were diagnosed with TNM stage I to III disease. In total, sequencing yielded 125,075,908 productive TCRbeta reads, which works out to an average of approximately 4 million reads per sample. Bulk TCRbeta repertoires were compared between lung tumor tissue and matched distant non-tumor lung tissue obtained from 15 lung cancer patients. For each patient, one tumor sample and one normal lung sample were taken, giving about 31 paired specimens that underwent TCRbeta CDR3 sequencing.

The protocol used for the library was multiplex PCR. These reads were obtained on an Illumina HiSeq 2500. TCRbeta libraries were built by three rounds of nested PCR using primers (Table S4), following protocols modified from ARM-PCR. Before sequencing, PCR products of 200-500 bp were cut from the gel and purified using the QIAquick gel extraction kit. The authors processed their data as follows. Trimmomatic was used to clean the reads, FLASH was used to merge the reads into complete CDR3 sequences, and MiTCR was used to assign the reads to V(D)J germline segments. Clonal diversity was computed as the inverse Simpson's index with VDJtools. In-frame sequences without a premature stop codon were defined as productive reads. TCRdb took the public reads, trimmed them with fastp at Q25, ran MiXCR for clone calling and kept in-frame beta chains. Merged by CDR3 protein, the rows form single entries marked with the most common genes and DNA. TCRdb's processing, not the authors', yielded these V and J calls. This sample gives 200,000 to 250,000 distinct CDR3 sequences in total; about two thirds of them show up just once. The ten largest clones represent less than 25% of the sample.

The research as a whole found: The methods do not name the sequencing platform or mention unique molecular identifiers. Significantly higher TCR diversity was found in younger patients, and higher tumor TCR diversity was associated with shorter overall and disease-free survival. A significantly larger cumulative share of the repertoire was made up by the top 100 clones in normal lung than in tumor tissue. Tumor tissue showed significantly higher TCR diversity (inverse Simpson) than normal lung tissue, at roughly 390 vs 170 (P = 0.0075, Mann-Whitney U test). Because peripheral blood was not sequenced, the blood TCRbeta repertoires of the lung cancer patients in the study went unexamined. The cohort had only about 14 patients, and the authors noted that larger samples and more detailed clinical data are needed.

CDR1 and CDR2 (LGHNA, YSLEER) derive from the germline V gene. Counting both end residues, the CDR3 totals 15 amino acids. Only the CDR3 portion is preserved as DNA: 45 bases, with reading frame beginning at the first base. V is trimmed back by 0 bases and J by 10 bases, and the junction contains 8 bases that no gene match accounts for. RNA was isolated from bulk, unsorted tissue, and RNA quality was assessed with a NanoDrop ND-1000 and an Agilent 2100. All donors had newly diagnosed lung cancer, had not received prior chemotherapy, and were admitted for thoracic surgery in China between August and November 2014. Patients with previous radiotherapy or chemotherapy, or with another concurrent cancer, were excluded from the study. Surgical tissue pieces of roughly 1-2.2 cm3 were preserved in RNAlater solution and were kept at -80 degrees C until use. About this clonotype itself: There is no known antigen for this receptor. A much larger clonotype is one base distant, so this may be a read error. The CDR3 ends on some other residue instead of the conserved phenylalanine or tryptophan, so this is likely a read error.

This sequence uses TRBV4-3 and TRBJ2-1, and 8 junctional nucleotides match TRBD2. The clonotype was recovered from a man aged 55 to 70 with non-small cell lung cancer. The sequenced sample was lung tumor tissue. CDR3 protein: CASSQDGTRGGEQFL. The nucleotide sequence reads as follows: TGCGCCAGCAGCCAAGATGGGACTAGGGGCGGGGAGCAGTTCTTA.